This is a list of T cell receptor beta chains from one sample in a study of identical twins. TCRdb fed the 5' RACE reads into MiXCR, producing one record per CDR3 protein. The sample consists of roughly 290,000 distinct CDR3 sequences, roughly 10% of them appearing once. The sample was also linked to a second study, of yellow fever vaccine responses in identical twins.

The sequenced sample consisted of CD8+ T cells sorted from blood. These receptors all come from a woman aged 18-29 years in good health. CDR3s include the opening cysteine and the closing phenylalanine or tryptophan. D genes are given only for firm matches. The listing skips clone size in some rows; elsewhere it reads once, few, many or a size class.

CASSSGLAGGRRAQYF	TGTGCCAGCAGTTCCGGACTAGCGGGGGGGCGGAGGGCGCAGTATTTT	TRBJ2-3	TRBV27	16	few	TRBD2
CASSQDTSSGSPLHF	TGCGCCAGCAGCCAAGACACGTCATCAGGTTCACCCCTCCACTTT	TRBJ1-6	TRBV4-3	15	few	NA
CASSLIVQRTLQETQYF	TGTGCCAGCAGCTTAATCGTACAGCGAACCCTCCAAGAGACCCAGTACTTC	TRBJ2-5	TRBV7-2	17	few	NA
CASSHGQGRTNAEAFF	TGTGCCAGCAGCCACGGACAGGGAAGAACGAACGCTGAAGCTTTCTTT	TRBJ1-1	TRBV7-9	16	many	TRBD1
CSVVLSYNEQFF	TGCAGCGTTGTTCTATCATACAATGAGCAGTTCTTC	TRBJ2-1	TRBV29-1	12	NA	NA
CASSQGGGAGYTF	TGTGCCAGCAGCCAGGGAGGGGGCGCTGGCTACACCTTC	TRBJ1-2	TRBV7-3	13	few	TRBD1
CASTKNATRSYEQYF	TGTGCCAGTACCAAAAACGCGACCCGCTCCTACGAGCAGTACTTC	TRBJ2-7	TRBV19	15	few	NA
CATSNGGGTEAFF	TGTGCCACCAGCAACGGAGGGGGCACTGAAGCTTTCTTT	TRBJ1-1	TRBV15	13	few	NA
CSTIAGGAGELFF	TGCAGCACCATAGCGGGGGGGGCGGGGGAGCTGTTTTTT	TRBJ2-2	TRBV20-1	13	few	TRBD2
CASSWRDHYEQYF	TGTGCCAGCAGTTGGCGTGACCACTACGAGCAGTACTTC	TRBJ2-7	TRBV7-9	13	NA	NA
CASRTTSGRSDTGELFF	TGTGCCAGCCGAACCACTAGCGGGAGATCGGACACCGGGGAGCTGTTTTTT	TRBJ2-2	TRBV6-4	17	NA	TRBD2
CASSLDRLAYEQYF	TGCGCCAGCAGCTTGGACCGATTAGCCTACGAGCAGTACTTC	TRBJ2-7	TRBV5-1	14	many	NA
CASSEPRYQETQYF	TGTGCCAGCAGTGAACCCAGGTACCAAGAGACCCAGTACTTC	TRBJ2-5	TRBV2	14	NA	NA
CATATSGGQDTQYF	TGTGCCACGGCCACCAGCGGGGGCCAGGATACGCAGTATTTT	TRBJ2-3	TRBV2	14	many	TRBD2
CSVLRAPGFRTDTQYF	TGCAGTGTTCTTAGGGCCCCGGGGTTCAGGACAGATACGCAGTATTTT	TRBJ2-3	TRBV20-1	16	many	NA
CASSLETGRYGYTF	TGTGCCAGCAGTTTAGAGACAGGGCGCTATGGCTACACCTTC	TRBJ1-2	TRBV12-3/TRBV12-4	14	many	TRBD1